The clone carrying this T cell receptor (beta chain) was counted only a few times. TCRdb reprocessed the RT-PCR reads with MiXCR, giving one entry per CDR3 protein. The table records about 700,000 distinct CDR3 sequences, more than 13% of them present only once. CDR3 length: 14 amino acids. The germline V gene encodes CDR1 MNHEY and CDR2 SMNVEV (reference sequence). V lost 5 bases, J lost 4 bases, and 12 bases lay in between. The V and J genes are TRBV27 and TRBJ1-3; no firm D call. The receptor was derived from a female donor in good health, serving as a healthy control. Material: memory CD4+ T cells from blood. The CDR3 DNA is TGTGCCAGCAGTCTCGTTGGTGCCGGAAACACCATATATTTT. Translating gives CASSLVGAGNTIYF.